This T cell receptor (beta chain) derives from a study of neurological immune-mediated disorders. General observations from the study: The greatest TCR clonal expansion occurred in HTLV-1-associated myelopathy and the least in multiple sclerosis, which fell below healthy controls.

This clonotype was picked up a small number of times. What it recognizes is unknown. Looked up from germline, CDR1 is DFQATT and CDR2 is SNEGSKA (reference sequence). The CDR3 has 13 amino acids. V was cut by 6 bases and J by 6 bases, with 15 bases left in between. TCRdb fed the 5' RACE reads into MiXCR, producing one record per CDR3 protein. Of tens of thousands of distinct CDR3 sequences listed, 9% to 10% are singletons. Time point given: longitudinal time-point 1 (baseline). Unsorted libraries were prepared from 2 million PBMCs held at -80 C. V is TRBV20-1 and J is TRBJ2-1, with D hard to call. The sequence was obtained from a woman between 40 and 55 years old in good health. Sequenced input: PBMCs. This CDR3 is CSAERPPFNEQFF. The CDR3 nucleotides read TGCAGTGCCGAGCGCCCACCCTTCAATGAGCAGTTCTTC.